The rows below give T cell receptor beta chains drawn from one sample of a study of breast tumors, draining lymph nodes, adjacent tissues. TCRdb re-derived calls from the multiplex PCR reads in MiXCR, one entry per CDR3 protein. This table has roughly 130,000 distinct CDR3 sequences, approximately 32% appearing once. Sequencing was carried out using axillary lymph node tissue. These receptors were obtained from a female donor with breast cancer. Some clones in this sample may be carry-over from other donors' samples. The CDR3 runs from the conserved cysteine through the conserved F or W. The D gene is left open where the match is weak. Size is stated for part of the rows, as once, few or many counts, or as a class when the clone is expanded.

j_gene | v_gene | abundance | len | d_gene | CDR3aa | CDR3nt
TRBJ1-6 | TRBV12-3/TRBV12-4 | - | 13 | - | CASRPAGVSPLHF | TGTGCCAGCAGGCCGGCAGGGGTTTCACCCCTCCACTTT
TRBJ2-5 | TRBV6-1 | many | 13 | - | CASSEGGAETQYF | TGTGCCAGCAGTGAAGGGGGGGCGGAGACCCAGTACTTC
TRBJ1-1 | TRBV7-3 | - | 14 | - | CASSPSITNTEAFF | TGTGCCAGCAGTCCTAGTATTACGAACACTGAAGCTTTCTTT
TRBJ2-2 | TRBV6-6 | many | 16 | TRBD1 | CASSSSTGAASGELFF | TGTGCCAGCAGTTCCTCGACAGGGGCGGCCTCCGGGGAGCTGTTTTTT
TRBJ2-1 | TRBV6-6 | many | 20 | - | CASSYSPAPGSTYRNNEQFF | TGTGCCAGCAGTTACTCCCCCGCCCCGGGCTCCACGTATCGAAACAATGAGCAGTTCTTC
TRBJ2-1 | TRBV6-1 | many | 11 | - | CASSPQIEQFF | TGTGCCAGCAGTCCGCAAATTGAGCAGTTCTTC
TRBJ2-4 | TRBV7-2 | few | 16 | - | CASSLVRGLAKNIQYF | TGTGCCAGCAGCTTAGTCAGAGGACTAGCCAAAAACATTCAGTACTTC
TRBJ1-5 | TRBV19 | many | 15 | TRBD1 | CASRKTRQGRKPQHF | TGTGCCAGTAGAAAGACGCGACAGGGAAGAAAGCCCCAGCATTTT
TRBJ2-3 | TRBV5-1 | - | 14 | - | CASSFGGCTDTQYF | TGCGCCAGCAGCTTCGGGGGTTGCACAGATACGCAGTATTTT
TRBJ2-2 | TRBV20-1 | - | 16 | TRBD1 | CSASPSFTGAAGELFF | TGCAGTGCTAGTCCGAGCTTTACAGGGGCCGCCGGGGAGCTGTTTTTT
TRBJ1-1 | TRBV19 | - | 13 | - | CASSIELRAEAFF | TGTGCCAGTAGTATAGAGTTGAGGGCTGAAGCTTTCTTT
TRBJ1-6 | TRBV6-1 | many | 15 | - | CASRPGSPYNSPLHF | TGTGCCAGCAGACCCGGGAGTCCCTATAATTCACCCCTCCACTTT
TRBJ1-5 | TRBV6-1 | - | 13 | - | CASKIQQGRPQHF | TGTGCCAGCAAAATTCAACAGGGACGGCCCCAGCATTTT
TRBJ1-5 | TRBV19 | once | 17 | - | CASSIGLAGGGQETQHF | TGTGCCAGTAGTATAGGACTAGCGGGGGGGGGGCAAGAGACCCAGCATTTT